This T cell receptor beta chain came from a study of shared clonotypes between healthy human individuals. Points from the study as a whole: The generation probabilities recorded for non-shared clonotypes fell below those of clonotypes shared by all four donors. Clonotype sharing across several donors was observed for around 5% of naive CD4 clonotypes.

The table lists this clone with a few counts. Its antigen is not identified. Replicate PCRs run on sorted subsets employed 200 ng DNA, 30,000 to 35,000 T cell genomes. Measured with immunoSEQ multiplex PCR; TCRdb has only the in-frame clones, and not every one. Seen here are about 520,000 clones, more than 95% observed once, and the top ten hold 0.05% to 0.07%. The V gene end was trimmed by 4 bases and the J gene end by 5 bases; junction bases not matched to a gene: 9. Germline V gene sequence: CDR1 KGHSH, CDR2 LQKENI. The CDR3 sequence is 15 residues long. The clonotype was recovered from a woman in her 30s in good health. Sequencing input: naive CD4+ T cells sorted from blood. Subset meaning: CD45RA+ positively selected. The chain recombines TRBV18 with TRBJ1-2; 8 positions match TRBD1. CDR3 nucleotide sequence: TGTGCCAGCTCACTCGGACAGGGATTCGGGTATGGCTACACCTTC. Encoded protein: CASSLGQGFGYGYTF. The full variable domain, rest sourced from reference TRBV18 and TRBJ1-2, is NAGVMQNPRHLVRRRGQEARLRCSPMKGHSHVYWYRQLPEEGLKFMVYLQKENIIDESGMPKERFSAEFPKEGPSILRIQQVVRGDSAAYFCASSLGQGFGYGYTFGSGTRLTVV.